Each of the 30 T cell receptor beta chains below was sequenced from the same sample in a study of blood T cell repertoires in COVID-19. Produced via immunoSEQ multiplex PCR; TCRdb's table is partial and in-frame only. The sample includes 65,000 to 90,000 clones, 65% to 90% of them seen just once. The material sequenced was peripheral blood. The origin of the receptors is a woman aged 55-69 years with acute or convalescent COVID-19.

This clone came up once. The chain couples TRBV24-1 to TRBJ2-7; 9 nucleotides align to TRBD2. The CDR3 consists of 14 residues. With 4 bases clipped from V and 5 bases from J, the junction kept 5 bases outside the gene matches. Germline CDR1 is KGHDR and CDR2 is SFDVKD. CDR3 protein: CATSDAGGFDEQYF. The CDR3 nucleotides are TGTGCCACCAGTGACGCGGGAGGGTTCGACGAGCAGTACTTC.

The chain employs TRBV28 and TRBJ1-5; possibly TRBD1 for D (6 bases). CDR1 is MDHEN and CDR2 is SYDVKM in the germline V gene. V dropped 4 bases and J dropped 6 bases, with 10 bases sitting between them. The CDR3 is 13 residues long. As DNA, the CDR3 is TGTGCCAGCAGTTCCGGACAGCTTCAGCCCCAGCATTTT. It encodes CASSSGQLQPQHF. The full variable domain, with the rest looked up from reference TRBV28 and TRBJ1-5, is DVKVTQSSRYLVKRTGEKVFLECVQDMDHENMFWYRQDPGLGLRLIYFSYDVKMKEKGDIPEGYSVSREKKERFSLILESASTNQTSMYLCASSSGQLQPQHFGDGTRLSIL.

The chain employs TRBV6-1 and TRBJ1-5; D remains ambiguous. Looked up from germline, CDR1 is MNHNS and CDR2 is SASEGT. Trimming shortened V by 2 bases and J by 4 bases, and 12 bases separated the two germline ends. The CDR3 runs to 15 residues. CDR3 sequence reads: CASSELRAGNQPQHF. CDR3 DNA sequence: TGTGCCAGCAGTGAATTGAGGGCGGGGAATCAGCCCCAGCATTTT.

The CDR3 DNA sequence: TGCGCCAGCAGCTTGGACAGGACCGGATCCCAGTACTTC. The encoded protein is CASSLDRTGSQYF. This rearrangement joins TRBV5-1 to TRBJ2-5; a possible D gene is TRBD1 (5 bases). V gave up 0 bases and J gave up 9 bases, with 12 bases separating them. Germline V CDR1 and CDR2: SGHRS, YFSETQ. The CDR3 totals 13 residues.

The CDR3 protein is CASSQETSGGQQYF. The CDR3 DNA is TGTGCCAGCAGCCAAGAGACTAGCGGGGGCCAGCAGTACTTC. This chain joins TRBV14 and TRBJ2-7, with TRBD2 matching 12 bases. This CDR3 region has 14 residues. Germline-derived CDR1 and CDR2 are SGHDN and FVKESK. V lost 0 bases to trimming and J lost 8 bases; unmatched junction nucleotides: 2.

DNA for the CDR3: TGCGCCAGCAGTGAGGGCAGCACAGATACGCAGTATTTT. Protein: CASSEGSTDTQYF. The V and J genes are TRBV10-1 and TRBJ2-3; D is undetermined. V dropped 2 bases and J dropped 0 bases, with 3 bases sitting between them. The CDR3 contains 13 residues. Germline V lookup: CDR1 WNHNN, CDR2 SYGVQD (reference sequence).

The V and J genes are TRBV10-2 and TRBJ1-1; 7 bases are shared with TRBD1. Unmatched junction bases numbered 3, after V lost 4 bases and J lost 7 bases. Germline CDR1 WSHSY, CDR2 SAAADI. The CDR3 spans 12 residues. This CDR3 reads CASSGGQIEAFF. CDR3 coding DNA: TGCGCCAGCAGTGGGGGACAGATTGAAGCTTTCTTT.

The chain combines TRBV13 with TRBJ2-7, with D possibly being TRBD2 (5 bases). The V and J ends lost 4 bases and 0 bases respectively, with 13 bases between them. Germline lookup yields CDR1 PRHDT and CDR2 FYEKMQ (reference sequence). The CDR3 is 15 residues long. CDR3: CASSSGPSFSYEQYF. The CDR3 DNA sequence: TGTGCCAGCAGCTCCGGGCCTAGCTTCTCCTACGAGCAGTACTTC.

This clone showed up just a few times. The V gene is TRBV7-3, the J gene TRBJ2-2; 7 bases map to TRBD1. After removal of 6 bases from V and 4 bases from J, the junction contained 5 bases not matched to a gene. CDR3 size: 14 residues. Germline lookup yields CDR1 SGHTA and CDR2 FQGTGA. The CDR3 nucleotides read TGTGCCAGCAGAGGGACAGCTTTCACCGGGGAGCTGTTTTTT. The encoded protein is CASRGTAFTGELFF.

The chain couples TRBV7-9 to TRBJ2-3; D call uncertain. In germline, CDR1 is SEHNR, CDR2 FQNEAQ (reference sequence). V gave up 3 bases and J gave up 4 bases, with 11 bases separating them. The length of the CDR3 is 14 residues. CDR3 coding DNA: TGTGCCAGCAGCTTTTTTAGCAGCCCAGATACGCAGTATTTT. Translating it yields CASSFFSSPDTQYF. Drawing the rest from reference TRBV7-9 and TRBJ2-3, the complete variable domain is DTGVSQNPRHKITKRGQNVTFRCDPISEHNRLYWYRQTLGQGPEFLTYFQNEAQLEKSRLLSDRFSAERPKGSFSTLEIQRTEQGDSAMYLCASSFFSSPDTQYFGPGTRLTVL.

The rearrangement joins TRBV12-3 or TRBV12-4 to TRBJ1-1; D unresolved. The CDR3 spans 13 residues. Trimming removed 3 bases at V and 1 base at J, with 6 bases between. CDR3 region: CASSLIGNTEAFF. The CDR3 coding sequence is TGTGCCAGCAGTTTGATCGGGAACACTGAAGCTTTCTTT.

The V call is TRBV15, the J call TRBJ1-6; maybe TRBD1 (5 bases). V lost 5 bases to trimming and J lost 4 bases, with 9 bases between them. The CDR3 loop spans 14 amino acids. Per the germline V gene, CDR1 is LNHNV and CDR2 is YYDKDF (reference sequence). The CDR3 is CATSQGPYNSPLHF. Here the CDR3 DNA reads TGTGCCACCAGCCAGGGTCCTTATAATTCACCCCTCCACTTT.

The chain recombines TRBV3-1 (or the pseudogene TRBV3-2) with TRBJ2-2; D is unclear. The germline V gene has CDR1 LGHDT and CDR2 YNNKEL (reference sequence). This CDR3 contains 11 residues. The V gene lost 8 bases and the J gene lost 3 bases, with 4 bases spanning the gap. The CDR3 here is CASQYTGELFF. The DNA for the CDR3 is TGTGCCAGCCAATACACCGGGGAGCTGTTTTTT.

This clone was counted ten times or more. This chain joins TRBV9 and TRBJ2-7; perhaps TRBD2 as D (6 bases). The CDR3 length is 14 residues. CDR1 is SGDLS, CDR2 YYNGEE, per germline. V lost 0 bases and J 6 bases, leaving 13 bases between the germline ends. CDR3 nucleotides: TGTGCCAGCAGCGTAGGGCTAGCGCGGGGCGAGCAGTACTTC. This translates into CASSVGLARGEQYF.

CDR3 amino acids: CAISGQGAANEQFF. For the CDR3, the DNA is TGTGCCATCAGTGGGCAGGGGGCGGCCAATGAGCAGTTCTTC. The V gene is TRBV10-3, the J gene TRBJ2-1, with 8 nucleotides matching TRBD1. Germline assignment: CDR1 ENHRY and CDR2 SYGVKD. The CDR3 has 14 residues. V lost 4 bases to trimming and J lost 6 bases; unmatched junction nucleotides: 5.

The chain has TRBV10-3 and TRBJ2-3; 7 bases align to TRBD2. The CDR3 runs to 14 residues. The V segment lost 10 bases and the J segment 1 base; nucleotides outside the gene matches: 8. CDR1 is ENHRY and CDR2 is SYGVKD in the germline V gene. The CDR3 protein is CATGAGTGTDTQYF. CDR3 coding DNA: TGTGCCACAGGAGCGGGGACTGGCACAGATACGCAGTATTTT.

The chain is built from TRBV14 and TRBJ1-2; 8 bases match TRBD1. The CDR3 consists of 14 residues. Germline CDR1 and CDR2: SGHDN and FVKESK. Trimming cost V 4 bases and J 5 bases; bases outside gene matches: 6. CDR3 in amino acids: CASSRDRGFYGYTF. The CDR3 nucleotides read TGTGCCAGCAGCCGTGACAGGGGATTTTATGGCTACACCTTC. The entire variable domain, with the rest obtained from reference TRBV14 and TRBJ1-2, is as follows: EAGVTQFPSHSVIEKGQTVTLRCDPISGHDNLYWYRRVMGKEIKFLLHFVKESKQDESGMPNNRFLAERTGGTYSTLKVQPAELEDSGVYFCASSRDRGFYGYTFGSGTRLTVV.

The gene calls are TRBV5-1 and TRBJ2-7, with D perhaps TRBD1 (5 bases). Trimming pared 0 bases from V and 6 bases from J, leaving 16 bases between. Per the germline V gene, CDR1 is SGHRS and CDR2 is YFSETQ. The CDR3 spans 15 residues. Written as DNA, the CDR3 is TGCGCCAGCAGCTTGGTGCTTGGCAGGGTCGTCGAGCAGTACTTC. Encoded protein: CASSLVLGRVVEQYF. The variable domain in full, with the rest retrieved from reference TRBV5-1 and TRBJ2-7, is KAGVTQTPRYLIKTRGQQVTLSCSPISGHRSVSWYQQTPGQGLQFLFEYFSETQRNKGNFPGRFSGRQFSNSRSEMNVSTLELGDSALYLCASSLVLGRVVEQYFGPGTRLTVT.

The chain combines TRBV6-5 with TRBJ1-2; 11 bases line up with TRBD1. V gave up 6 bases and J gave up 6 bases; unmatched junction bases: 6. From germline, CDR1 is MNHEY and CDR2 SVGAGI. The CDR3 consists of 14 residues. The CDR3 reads CASRLDRGQDGYTF. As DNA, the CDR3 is TGTGCCAGCAGATTGGACAGGGGGCAAGATGGCTACACCTTC.

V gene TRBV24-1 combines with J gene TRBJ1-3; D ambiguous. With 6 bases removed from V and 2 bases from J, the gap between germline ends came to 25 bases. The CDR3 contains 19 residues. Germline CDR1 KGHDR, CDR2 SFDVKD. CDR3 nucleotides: TGTGCCACCAGTAAATCGCCCCACTCCTATTTATTCACTGGAAACACCATATATTTT. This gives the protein CATSKSPHSYLFTGNTIYF.

The CDR3 nucleotides are TGTGCCAGCAGCTTGAGGCAGGGAGGCTCCTCCTATAATTCACCCCTCCACTTT. Its translation is CASSLRQGGSSYNSPLHF. The V call is TRBV5-4, the J call TRBJ1-6, with D tentatively TRBD1 (5 bases). V lost 1 base and J 0 bases, leaving 14 bases between the germline ends. Germline V CDR1 and CDR2: SGHNT, YYREEE (reference sequence). The CDR3 covers 18 residues.

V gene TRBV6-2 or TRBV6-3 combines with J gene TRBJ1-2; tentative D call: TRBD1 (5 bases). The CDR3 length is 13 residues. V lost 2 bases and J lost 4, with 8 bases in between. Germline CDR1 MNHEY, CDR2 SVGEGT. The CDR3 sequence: CASSYGGVYGYTF. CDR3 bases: TGTGCCAGCAGTTACGGAGGGGTCTATGGCTACACCTTC.

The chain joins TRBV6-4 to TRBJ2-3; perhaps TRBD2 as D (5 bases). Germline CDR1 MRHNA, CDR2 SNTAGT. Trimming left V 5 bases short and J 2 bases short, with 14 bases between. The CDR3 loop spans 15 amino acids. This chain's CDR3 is CASSPGPSITDTQYF. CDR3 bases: TGTGCCAGCAGTCCTGGGCCTAGCATCACAGATACGCAGTATTTT.

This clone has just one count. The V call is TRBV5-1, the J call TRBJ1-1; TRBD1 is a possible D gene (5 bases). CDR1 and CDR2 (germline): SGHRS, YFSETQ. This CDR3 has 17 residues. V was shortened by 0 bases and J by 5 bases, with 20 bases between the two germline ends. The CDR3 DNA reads TGCGCCAGCAGCTTGGTTGGGGAGGGACGAGGAAAAACTGAAGCTTTCTTT. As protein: CASSLVGEGRGKTEAFF.

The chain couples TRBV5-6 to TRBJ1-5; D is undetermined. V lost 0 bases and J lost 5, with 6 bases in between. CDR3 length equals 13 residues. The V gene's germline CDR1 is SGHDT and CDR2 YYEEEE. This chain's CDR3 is CASSLATDQPQHF. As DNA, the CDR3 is TGTGCCAGCAGCTTGGCCACAGATCAGCCCCAGCATTTT.

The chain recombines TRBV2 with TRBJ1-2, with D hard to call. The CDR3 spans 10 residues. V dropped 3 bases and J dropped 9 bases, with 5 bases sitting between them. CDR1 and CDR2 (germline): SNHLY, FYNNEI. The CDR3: CASSEWRYTF. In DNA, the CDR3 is TGTGCCAGCAGTGAGTGGCGCTACACCTTC. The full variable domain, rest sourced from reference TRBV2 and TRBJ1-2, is EPEVTQTPSHQVTQMGQEVILRCVPISNHLYFYWYRQILGQKVEFLVSFYNNEISEKSEIFDDQFSVERPDGSNFTLKIRSTKLEDSAMYFCASSEWRYTFGSGTRLTVV.

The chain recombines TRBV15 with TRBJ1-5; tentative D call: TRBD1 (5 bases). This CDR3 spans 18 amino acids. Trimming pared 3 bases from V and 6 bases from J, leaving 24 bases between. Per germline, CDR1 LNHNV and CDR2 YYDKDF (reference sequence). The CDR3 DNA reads TGTGCCACCAGCAGCCCTTTGGGCGGCAGGGCTGTAGGTCAGCCCCAGCATTTT. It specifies CATSSPLGGRAVGQPQHF.

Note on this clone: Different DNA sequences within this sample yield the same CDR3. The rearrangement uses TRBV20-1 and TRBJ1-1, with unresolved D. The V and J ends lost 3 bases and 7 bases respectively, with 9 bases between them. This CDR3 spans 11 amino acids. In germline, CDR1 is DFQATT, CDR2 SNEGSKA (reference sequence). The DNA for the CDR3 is TGCAGTGCTAGCAGTGGCCATGAAGCTTTCTTT. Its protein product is CSASSGHEAFF.

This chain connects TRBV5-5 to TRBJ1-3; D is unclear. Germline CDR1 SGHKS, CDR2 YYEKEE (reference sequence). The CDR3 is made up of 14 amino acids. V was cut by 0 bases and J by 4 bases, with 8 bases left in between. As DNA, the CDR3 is TGTGCCAGCAGCTTGGGCCAGGCGGGAAACACCATATATTTT. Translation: CASSLGQAGNTIYF.

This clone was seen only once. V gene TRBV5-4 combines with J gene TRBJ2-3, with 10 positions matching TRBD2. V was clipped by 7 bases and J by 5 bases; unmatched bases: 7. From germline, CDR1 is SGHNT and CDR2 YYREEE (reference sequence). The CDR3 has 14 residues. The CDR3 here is CASAERGGEDTQYF. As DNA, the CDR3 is TGTGCCAGCGCCGAGCGGGGGGGCGAAGATACGCAGTATTTT.